The sequence of this TCR beta chain was determined in a study of CD8+CD57+ T cells in acquired aplastic anemia. Study details: DNA from sorted CD4+ and CD8+ cells averaged about 3.2 ug. Whole-study findings and limits: Shared by patients and controls, approximately 29 CD8+ CDR3s were abundant in patients.

V lost 3 bases and J lost 4; bases outside the gene matches: 1. This CDR3 has 13 amino acids. The germline CDR1 and CDR2 sequences are KGHSH and LQKENI. Flow cytometry had shown expanded CD8+CD57+ cells in the patients chosen for sequencing. There were no patients without severe acquired aplastic anemia. None of the patients had been given any therapy when their blood was sampled. Genomic DNA constituted the template upon which TCR beta VDJ and CDR3 profiling was performed. TCRdb independently ran MiXCR on the reads; one entry per CDR3 protein. The sample comprises roughly 190,000 distinct CDR3 sequences, around 45% of which are singletons, and around 9.7% rests with the top ten. Remarks on this clonotype: Antigen: not known.

Sequencing input: sorted CD4+, CD8+, or CD8+CD57+ T cells (not recorded which) from PBMCs. The clonotype was recovered from a human donor with aplastic anemia. The chain recombines TRBV18 with TRBJ1-1; TRBD1 aligns across 8 bases. The DNA of the CDR3 is TGTGCCAGCTCACCGGACAGGGTCACTGAAGCTTTCTTT. This sequence encodes CASSPDRVTEAFF.